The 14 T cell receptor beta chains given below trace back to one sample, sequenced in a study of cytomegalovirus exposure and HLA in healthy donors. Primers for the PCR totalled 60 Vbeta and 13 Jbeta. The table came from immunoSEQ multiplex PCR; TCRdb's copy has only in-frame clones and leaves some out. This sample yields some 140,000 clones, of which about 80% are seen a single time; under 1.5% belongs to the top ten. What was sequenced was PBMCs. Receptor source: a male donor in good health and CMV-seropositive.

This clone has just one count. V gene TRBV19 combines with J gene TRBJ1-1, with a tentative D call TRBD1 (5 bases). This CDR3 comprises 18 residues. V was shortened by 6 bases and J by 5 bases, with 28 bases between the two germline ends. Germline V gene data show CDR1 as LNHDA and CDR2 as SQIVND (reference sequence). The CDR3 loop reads CASSSYSGFGGRWTEAFF. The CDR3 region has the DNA TGTGCCAGTAGCAGTTACAGCGGGTTTGGGGGTAGATGGACTGAAGCTTTCTTT.

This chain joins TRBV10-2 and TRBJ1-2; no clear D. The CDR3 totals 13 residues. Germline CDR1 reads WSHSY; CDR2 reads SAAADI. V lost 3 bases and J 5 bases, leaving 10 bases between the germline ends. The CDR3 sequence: CASSDRGWYGYTF. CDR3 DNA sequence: TGCGCCAGCAGTGACCGGGGATGGTATGGCTACACCTTC.

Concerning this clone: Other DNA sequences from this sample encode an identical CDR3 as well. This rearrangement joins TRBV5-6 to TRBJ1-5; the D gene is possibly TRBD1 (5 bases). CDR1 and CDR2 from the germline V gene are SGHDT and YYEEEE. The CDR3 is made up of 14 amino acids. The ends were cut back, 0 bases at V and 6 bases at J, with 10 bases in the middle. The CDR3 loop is CASSLGQGGQPQHF. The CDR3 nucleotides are TGTGCCAGCAGCTTGGGGCAGGGAGGTCAGCCCCAGCATTTT.

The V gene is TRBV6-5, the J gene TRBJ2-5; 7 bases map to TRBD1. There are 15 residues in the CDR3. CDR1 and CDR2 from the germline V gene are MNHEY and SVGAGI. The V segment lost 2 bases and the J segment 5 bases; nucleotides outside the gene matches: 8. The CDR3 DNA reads TGTGCCAGCAGTTACGGGACAGTCTCGGTTGAGACCCAGTACTTC. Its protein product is CASSYGTVSVETQYF.

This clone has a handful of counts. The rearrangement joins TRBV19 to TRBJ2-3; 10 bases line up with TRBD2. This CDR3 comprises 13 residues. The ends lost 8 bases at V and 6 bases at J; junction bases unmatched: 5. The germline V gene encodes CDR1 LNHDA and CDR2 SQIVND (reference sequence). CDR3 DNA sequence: TGTGCCAGTGGGAGCGGGGGGGCCGATACGCAGTATTTT. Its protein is CASGSGGADTQYF.

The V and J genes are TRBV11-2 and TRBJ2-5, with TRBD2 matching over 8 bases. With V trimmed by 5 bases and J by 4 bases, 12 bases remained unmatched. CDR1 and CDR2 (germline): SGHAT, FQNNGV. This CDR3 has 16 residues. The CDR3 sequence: CASSRRGGVVPETQYF. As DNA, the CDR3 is TGTGCCAGCAGCCGACGGGGGGGGGTGGTTCCAGAGACCCAGTACTTC.

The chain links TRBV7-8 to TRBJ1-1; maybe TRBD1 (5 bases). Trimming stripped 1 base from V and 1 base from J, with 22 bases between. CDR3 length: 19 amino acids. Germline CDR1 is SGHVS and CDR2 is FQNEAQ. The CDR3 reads CASSLDERGRPPGNTEAFF. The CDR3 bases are TGTGCCAGCAGCTTAGATGAGCGGGGGAGACCTCCTGGGAACACTGAAGCTTTCTTT.

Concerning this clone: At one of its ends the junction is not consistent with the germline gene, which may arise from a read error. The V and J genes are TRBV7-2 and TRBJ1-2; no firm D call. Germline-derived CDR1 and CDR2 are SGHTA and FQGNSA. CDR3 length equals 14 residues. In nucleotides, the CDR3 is TGTGCCAGCAGCTTAGCGGGAGCTAACTATGGCTACCCCTTC. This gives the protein CASSLAGANYGYPF.

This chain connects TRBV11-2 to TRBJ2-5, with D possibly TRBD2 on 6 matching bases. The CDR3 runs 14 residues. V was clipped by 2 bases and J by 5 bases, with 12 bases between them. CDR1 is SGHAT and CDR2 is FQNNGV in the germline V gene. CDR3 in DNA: TGTGCCAGCAGCTTATACGGGAGAACCGAGACCCAGTACTTC. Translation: CASSLYGRTETQYF.

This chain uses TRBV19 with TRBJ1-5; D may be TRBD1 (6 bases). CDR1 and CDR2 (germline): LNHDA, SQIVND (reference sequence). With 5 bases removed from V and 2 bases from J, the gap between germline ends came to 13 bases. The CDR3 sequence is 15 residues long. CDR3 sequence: CASSQGPSGNQPQHF. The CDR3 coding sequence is TGTGCCAGTAGTCAGGGGCCGAGCGGCAATCAGCCCCAGCATTTT.

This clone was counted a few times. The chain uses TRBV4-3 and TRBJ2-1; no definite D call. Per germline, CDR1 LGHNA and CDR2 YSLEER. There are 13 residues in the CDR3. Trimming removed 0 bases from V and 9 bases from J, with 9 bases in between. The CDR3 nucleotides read TGCGCCAGCAGCCAAGAACTTGGCGGTGAGCAGTTCTTC. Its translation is CASSQELGGEQFF.

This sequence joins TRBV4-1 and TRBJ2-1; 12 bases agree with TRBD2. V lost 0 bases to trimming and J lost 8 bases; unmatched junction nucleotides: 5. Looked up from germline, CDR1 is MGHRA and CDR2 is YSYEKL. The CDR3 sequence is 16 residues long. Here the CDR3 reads CASSQDRTSGVYEQFF. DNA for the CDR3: TGCGCCAGCAGCCAAGATCGGACTAGCGGGGTCTATGAGCAGTTCTTC.

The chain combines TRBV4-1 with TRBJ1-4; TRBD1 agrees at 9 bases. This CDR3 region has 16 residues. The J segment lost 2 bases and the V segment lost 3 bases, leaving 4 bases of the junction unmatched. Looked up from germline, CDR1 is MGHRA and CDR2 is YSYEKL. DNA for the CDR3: TGCGCCAGCAGCCATTCCGGACAGGGGACTAATGAAAAACTGTTTTTT. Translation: CASSHSGQGTNEKLFF.

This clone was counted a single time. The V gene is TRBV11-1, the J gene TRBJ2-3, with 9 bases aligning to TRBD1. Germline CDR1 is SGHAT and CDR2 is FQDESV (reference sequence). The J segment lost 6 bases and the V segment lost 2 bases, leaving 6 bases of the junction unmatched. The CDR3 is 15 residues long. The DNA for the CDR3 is TGTGCCAGCAGCTTAAGAATTACAGGGGGCGATACGCAGTATTTT. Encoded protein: CASSLRITGGDTQYF.